This T cell receptor (beta chain) emerged from a study of OX40 agonist ivuxolimab in advanced cancers. Study-level results: Among expanded peripheral T cells, antigen specificity went undetermined. In CD8+ T cells, expanded clones were on average more numerous than in CD4+.

Turning to this clone: Its target is unknown.

Patients were ineligible given autoimmune disease history or systemic immunosuppression. With baseline, cycle 4 day 1, and cycle 7 day 1 as timepoints, blood was sampled. Germline V gives CDR1 MNHEY, CDR2 SVGAGI. The CDR3 spans 16 residues. The V and J ends lost 0 bases and 7 bases respectively, with 16 bases between them. Assay: immunoSEQ multiplex PCR; the TCRdb copy retains only in-frame clones and omits some. Of around 70,000 clones listed, 65% to 90% are singletons. Sequences were derived from CD4+ or CD8+ T cells sorted from blood, sampled in a trial of the OX40 agonist ivuxolimab. This receptor was obtained from an adult with an advanced solid tumor such as melanoma, head and neck, liver or kidney cancer. The gene calls are TRBV6-5 and TRBJ2-1, with a possible D match to TRBD2 (5 bases). CDR3 sequence (DNA): TGTGCCAGCAGTTACTCGAAGCGGCAGGTTAGGAATGAGCAGTTCTTC. Translation gives CASSYSKRQVRNEQFF.